Listed here are 25 T cell receptor beta chains from one sample, sequenced in a study of early T cells in non-severe SARS-CoV-2 infection. Via MiXCR, TCRdb re-called the 5' RACE reads, giving one row per CDR3 protein. The sample yields roughly 71,000 distinct CDR3 sequences, around 13% seen once. The sequencing sample was made of whole blood. The receptor source for this set is an adult who was a healthcare worker with PCR-confirmed SARS-CoV-2 infection or an uninfected control (not recorded which).

This clonotype was counted ten times or more. V is TRBV7-2 and J is TRBJ2-7, with D possibly matching TRBD2 (5 bases). V was pared by 7 bases and J by 2 bases, with 15 bases between. Germline values: CDR1 SGHTA, CDR2 FQGNSA. The CDR3 has 14 residues. CDR3 region: CASTPRAGAYEQYF. CDR3 DNA sequence: TGTGCCAGCACCCCGCGGGCTGGGGCCTACGAGCAGTACTTC.

This clonotype was seen a few times. The chain recombines TRBV6-2 or TRBV6-3 with TRBJ2-5; 7 bases map to TRBD2. Germline V gene sequence: CDR1 MNHEY, CDR2 SVGEGT. V lost 1 base and J lost 2; bases outside the gene matches: 4. The CDR3 is 15 amino acids. The CDR3 sequence: CASSYYLADQETQYF. The CDR3 DNA is TGTGCCAGCAGTTACTACCTAGCGGATCAAGAGACCCAGTACTTC.

The V call is TRBV6-1, the J call TRBJ2-7; 8 nucleotides align to TRBD2. Germline V CDR1 and CDR2: MNHNS, SASEGT. Trimming cost V 5 bases and J 7 bases; bases outside gene matches: 10. This CDR3 comprises 14 residues. Written as DNA, the CDR3 is TGTGCCAGCAGTCTCCGGGGGGGTACGCGAGAGCAGTACTTC. This encodes CASSLRGGTREQYF.

V gene TRBV11-3 combines with J gene TRBJ1-3; D gene unclear. The germline gives CDR1 SGHNT, CDR2 YENEEA. The V and J ends lost 3 bases and 0 bases respectively, with 9 bases between them. This CDR3 has 15 residues. CDR3 in DNA: TGTGCCAGCAGCTTTTCAGATTACTCTGGAAACACCATATATTTT. Encoded protein: CASSFSDYSGNTIYF. The variable domain in full, with the rest retrieved from reference TRBV11-3 and TRBJ1-3, is EAGVVQSPRYKIIEKKQPVAFWCNPISGHNTLYWYLQNLGQGPELLIRYENEEAVDDSQLPKDRFSAERLKGVDSTLKIQPAELGDSAVYLCASSFSDYSGNTIYFGEGSWLTVV.

This clonotype has at least ten counts. V is TRBV5-1 and J is TRBJ1-5; D not certain. This CDR3 is 15 amino acids long. Deletions cut 0 bases from V and 6 bases from J, with 13 bases between. CDR1 SGHRS and CDR2 YFSETQ come from the germline V gene. The CDR3 DNA sequence: TGCGCCAGCAGCTTGGATTCGGGGAAAGGTCAGCCCCAGCATTTT. Its protein is CASSLDSGKGQPQHF.

This clonotype was observed at least ten times. The chain recombines TRBV7-9 with TRBJ2-1; TRBD1 matches at 10 bases. Losses at the gene ends were 2 bases for V and 14 bases for J; bases not matched to a gene: 6. Germline V gives CDR1 SEHNR, CDR2 FQNEAQ (reference sequence). CDR3 length: 13 amino acids. In nucleotides, the CDR3 is TGTGCCAGCAGCTTAAGCTGGGACAGGGGTAAGTTCTTC. Protein sequence: CASSLSWDRGKFF.

This clonotype was counted ten times or more. V usage is TRBV10-3 and J usage is TRBJ1-2; 8 bases agree with TRBD1. The CDR3 loop spans 18 amino acids. With V trimmed by 3 bases and J by 5 bases, 17 bases remained unmatched. The V gene's germline CDR1 is ENHRY and CDR2 SYGVKD. The CDR3 nucleotides are TGTGCCATCAGTGATTTCCCCTCCGGACAGGGAGTGGGGTATGGCTACACCTTC. Its translation is CAISDFPSGQGVGYGYTF.

The chain carries TRBV7-3 and TRBJ2-1, with D perhaps assigned TRBD1 or TRBD2 (5 bases each). This CDR3 is built from 13 residues. V lost 5 bases and J lost 11, with 16 bases in between. Germline V gene data show CDR1 as SGHTA and CDR2 as FQGTGA. Here the CDR3 DNA reads TGTGCCAGCAGCCCAATGGGGGTCACGAAGCAGTTCTTC. Translating gives CASSPMGVTKQFF.

This clonotype was seen at least ten times. V and J are TRBV6-5 and TRBJ2-7, with 11 bases that match TRBD2. Germline CDR1 and CDR2: MNHEY and SVGAGI. The V and J ends lost 0 bases and 7 bases, in that order; junction bases with no gene match: 5. This CDR3 region has 15 residues. The DNA of the CDR3 is TGTGCCAGCAGTTACTCGCCGGGACTAGCGGAAGAGCAGTACTTC. Protein: CASSYSPGLAEEQYF.

The genes are TRBV7-2 and TRBJ1-2; D remains ambiguous. CDR3 length: 13 amino acids. The V gene lost 2 bases and the J gene lost 2 bases, with 6 bases spanning the gap. Germline V lookup: CDR1 SGHTA, CDR2 FQGNSA. CDR3 sequence: CASSLLRNYGYTF. CDR3 nucleotides: TGTGCCAGCAGCTTACTCAGGAACTATGGCTACACCTTC.

This sequence joins TRBV5-1 and TRBJ1-1; maybe TRBD1 (6 bases). Looked up from germline, CDR1 is SGHRS and CDR2 is YFSETQ. The germline V and J ends were trimmed by 3 bases and 1 base, with 10 bases remaining between them. This CDR3 spans 14 amino acids. The CDR3 sequence is CASSSLDRNTEAFF. As DNA, the CDR3 is TGCGCCAGCAGCTCGCTGGACAGGAACACTGAAGCTTTCTTT.

This chain connects TRBV6-5 to TRBJ1-1, with D maybe TRBD1 (5 bases). Per germline, CDR1 MNHEY and CDR2 SVGAGI. V dropped 5 bases and J dropped 5 bases, with 9 bases sitting between them. The CDR3 extends over 12 amino acids. For the CDR3, the DNA is TGTGCCAGCAGTCAGGGATGGACTGAAGCTTTCTTT. Its protein product is CASSQGWTEAFF.

This clonotype appeared many times. The DNA for the CDR3 is TGTGCCAGCAGCTCTCCTAGCGGGAAGAGGACAGATACGCAGTATTTT. It codes for CASSSPSGKRTDTQYF. This rearrangement joins TRBV11-2 to TRBJ2-3, with 9 bases identical to TRBD2. Germline-derived CDR1 and CDR2 are SGHAT and FQNNGV. The CDR3 has 16 residues. The trim removed 4 bases at V and 3 bases at J, leaving 8 bases unmatched.

The rearrangement uses TRBV12-3 or TRBV12-4 and TRBJ2-2; D unclear. Trimming removed 5 bases at V and 12 bases at J, with 16 bases between. This CDR3 is 13 amino acids long. As DNA, the CDR3 is TGTGCCAGCAGTCCCCGAGGATTGTTTAAGCTGTTTTTT. This translates into CASSPRGLFKLFF.

The J gene is TRBJ1-1, the V gene TRBV7-8; D perhaps matches TRBD1 (5 bases). The V end lost 2 bases, the J end lost 3 bases, and 10 bases lay between the germline ends. The germline gives CDR1 SGHVS, CDR2 FQNEAQ. There are 14 residues in the CDR3. Written as DNA, the CDR3 is TGTGCCAGCAGCTTACGAGGAGGGGACACTGAAGCTTTCTTT. This sequence encodes CASSLRGGDTEAFF.

At least ten counts were recorded for this clonotype. The rearrangement uses TRBV7-9 and TRBJ2-7; tentatively, D is TRBD1 (6 bases). The germline CDR1 and CDR2 sequences are SEHNR and FQNEAQ (reference sequence). The CDR3 is 14 residues long. With 1 base removed from V and 0 bases from J, the gap between germline ends came to 7 bases. For the CDR3, the DNA is TGTGCCAGCAGCTTAGGACAGGCCTCCTACGAGCAGTACTTC. It is translated as CASSLGQASYEQYF. Full variable domain (outside the CDR3, taken from reference TRBV7-9 and TRBJ2-7): DTGVSQNPRHKITKRGQNVTFRCDPISEHNRLYWYRQTLGQGPEFLTYFQNEAQLEKSRLLSDRFSAERPKGSFSTLEIQRTEQGDSAMYLCASSLGQASYEQYFGPGTRLTVT.

This clonotype came up a few times. The chain uses TRBV4-2 and TRBJ2-7; TRBD2 is a possible D gene (5 bases). V lost 8 bases to trimming and J lost 1 base, with 18 bases between them. From germline, CDR1 is LGHNA and CDR2 YNFKEQ. CDR3 length: 15 residues. This CDR3 is CASAKEWERSYEQYF. Written as DNA, the CDR3 is TGTGCCAGCGCCAAAGAGTGGGAGCGGTCCTACGAGCAGTACTTC.

This clonotype was recorded a few times. V gene TRBV11-1 combines with J gene TRBJ1-2, with a weak D call TRBD1 (5 bases). The CDR3 has 14 amino acids. Trimming stripped 1 base from V and 3 bases from J, with 9 bases between. The germline V gene has CDR1 SGHAT and CDR2 FQDESV (reference sequence). CDR3 in amino acids: CASSLDRGDYGYTF. As DNA, the CDR3 is TGTGCCAGCAGCTTAGATCGAGGGGACTATGGCTACACCTTC.

This clonotype was found many times. The chain joins TRBV29-1 to TRBJ2-1; the match to TRBD2 covers 9 bases. Germline CDR1 reads SQVTM; CDR2 reads ANQGSEA. The CDR3 loop spans 14 amino acids. Trimming removed 4 bases from V and 7 bases from J; junction bases left unmatched: 8. CDR3 nucleotides: TGCAGCGTTGCAAGGGCGGGAGGGGGAAATGAGCAGTTCTTC. Amino acid sequence: CSVARAGGGNEQFF.

In this sample, this clonotype turned up many times. The V and J genes are TRBV6-2 or TRBV6-3 and TRBJ2-1; D remains unclear. The CDR3 covers 12 residues. Germline-derived CDR1 and CDR2 are MNHEY and SVGEGT. V was trimmed by 9 bases and J by 6 bases, leaving 12 bases between them. CDR3 bases: TGTGCCAGTTCCAACACCCGCAATGAGCAGTTCTTC. Amino acid sequence: CASSNTRNEQFF.

This clonotype occurred many times. The chain combines TRBV4-1 with TRBJ1-2; D gene unclear. Trimming removed 2 bases from V and 0 bases from J, with 7 bases in between. The V gene's germline CDR1 is MGHRA and CDR2 YSYEKL. The CDR3 extends over 14 amino acids. The CDR3 bases are TGCGCCAGCAGCCAAACTCAAGCTAACTATGGCTACACCTTC. It yields the protein CASSQTQANYGYTF.

The chain carries TRBV12-3 or TRBV12-4 and TRBJ1-1, with D possibly matching TRBD1 (6 bases). The CDR3 consists of 14 residues. Trimming stripped 3 bases from V and 4 bases from J, with 12 bases between. The DNA for the CDR3 is TGTGCCAGCAGTTTTTGGGGGGCCGGCACTGAAGCTTTCTTT. Translated, it gives CASSFWGAGTEAFF.

This clonotype was seen ten or more times. This sequence joins TRBV29-1 and TRBJ2-7, with a weak D call TRBD2 (6 bases). Germline V gene data show CDR1 as SQVTM and CDR2 as ANQGSEA. V was pared by 7 bases and J by 0 bases, with 16 bases between. This CDR3 is built from 14 residues. CDR3 sequence: CSARREVFSYEQYF. Written as DNA, the CDR3 is TGCAGCGCAAGAAGGGAGGTATTCTCCTACGAGCAGTACTTC.

The rearrangement joins TRBV9 to TRBJ1-2; unclear D gene. This CDR3 spans 10 amino acids. The ends were cut back, 3 bases at V and 6 bases at J, with 3 bases in the middle. Germline loops: CDR1 SGDLS, CDR2 YYNGEE. The DNA of the CDR3 is TGTGCCAGCAGCGGAGATGGCTACACCTTC. It translates to CASSGDGYTF.

The chain links TRBV7-2 to TRBJ1-1; no firm D call. Deletions cut 6 bases from V and 0 bases from J, with 8 bases between. The CDR3 has 13 amino acids. The germline gives CDR1 SGHTA, CDR2 FQGNSA. CDR3 amino acids: CASRSIMNTEAFF. The CDR3 DNA reads TGTGCCAGCAGATCTATCATGAACACTGAAGCTTTCTTT.